What follows is one TCR beta chain and its context. The read terminates 3 residues before the CDR3 end, so the remaining end is supplied by the germline J gene. The identical CDR3 is also encoded by other nucleotide sequences in the sample. With 2 bases clipped from V and 5 bases from J, the junction kept 4 bases outside the gene matches. Looked up from germline, CDR1 is DFQATT and CDR2 is SNEGSKA (reference sequence). This CDR3 spans 13 amino acids. These data originate in a study of T cells in women clearing cervical HPV infection. TCR beta CDR3 amplified by multiplex PCR from 950 to 1,500 ng genomic DNA. Data came from immunoSEQ multiplex PCR; TCRdb stores just in-frame clones and leaves some out. The sample includes around 31,000 clones.

Input material: blood buffy coat. The clonotype originates from a woman between 18 and 70 years old with a cervical HPV16 infection that either progressed to CIN3+ or cleared (not recorded which). The chain combines TRBV20-1 with TRBJ1-2; TRBD1 aligns across 8 bases. The CDR3 bases that were read are TGCAGTGCTAGACAGGGGGCGAATTATGGC. Residues: CSARQGANYG. The CDR3 reads in full as CSARQGANYGYTF.